This entry lists 6 T cell receptor beta chains sequenced from one sample in a study of CD8+ T cells in alopecia areata. After isolation, RNA underwent reverse transcription to generate cDNA as the sequencing template. Profiling relied on immunoSEQ multiplex PCR, and the TCRdb table lists in-frame clones only, not all of them. The sample includes about 180,000 clones, roughly 50% seen only once; the top ten take 16%. Treatment noted: oral pan-JAK inhibitor, 5-10 mg twice daily. The source was CD4+ T cells sorted from blood, collected at approximately week 61, from a patient treated with tofacitinib. All receptors derive from a human donor with alopecia areata.

The chain combines TRBV5-1 with TRBJ1-1; D not resolved. Germline assignment: CDR1 SGHRS and CDR2 YFSETQ. The CDR3 has 13 amino acids. V lost 0 bases to trimming and J lost 10 bases, with 13 bases between them. The CDR3 nucleotides read TGCGCCAGCAGCTTGGAAGGAACAGAGGGAGCTTTCTTT. It is translated as CASSLEGTEGAFF.

The rearrangement uses TRBV5-1 and TRBJ1-6; D might be TRBD1 (6 bases). The CDR3 sequence is 15 residues long. The V gene's germline CDR1 is SGHRS and CDR2 YFSETQ. V was shortened by 4 bases and J by 7 bases, with 15 bases between the two germline ends. CDR3 loop: CASSVRQEKNSPLHF. CDR3 DNA sequence: TGCGCCAGCAGCGTAAGACAGGAGAAGAATTCACCCCTCCACTTT.

To note about this clone: The same CDR3 is also encoded by other DNA sequences in this sample. The rearrangement links TRBV15 to TRBJ1-2, with 7 bases aligning to TRBD1. Per germline, CDR1 LNHNV and CDR2 YYDKDF (reference sequence). This CDR3 comprises 12 residues. V was pared by 5 bases and J by 5 bases, with 2 bases of the junction left unmatched. CDR3 loop: CATSSGQYGYTF. CDR3 in DNA: TGTGCCACCAGCTCGGGACAGTATGGCTACACCTTC.

The V call is TRBV29-1, the J call TRBJ1-1, with D possibly matching TRBD1 (5 bases). CDR1 and CDR2 (germline): SQVTM, ANQGSEA. The CDR3 is made up of 13 amino acids. The V and J ends lost 5 bases and 0 bases respectively, with 10 bases between them. Here the CDR3 DNA reads TGCAGCGTTTTGGGGCGATTGAACACTGAAGCTTTCTTT. Its protein is CSVLGRLNTEAFF.

This clone was found a few times. The rearrangement links TRBV5-6 to TRBJ1-2; no firm D call. The V end lost 2 bases, the J end lost 4 bases, and 3 bases lay between the germline ends. This CDR3 comprises 11 residues. Germline V lookup: CDR1 SGHDT, CDR2 YYEEEE. CDR3 sequence: CASSFSYGYTF. DNA for the CDR3: TGTGCCAGCAGCTTTTCCTATGGCTACACCTTC.

V and J are TRBV7-9 and TRBJ1-6; D is unresolved. V was shortened by 5 bases and J by 9 bases, with 14 bases between the two germline ends. This CDR3 comprises 14 residues. The germline V gene has CDR1 SEHNR and CDR2 FQNEAQ (reference sequence). In DNA form, the CDR3 reads TGTGCCAGCAGCCGACCGGGGTGGGCTTCACCCCTCCACTTT. Encoded protein: CASSRPGWASPLHF.